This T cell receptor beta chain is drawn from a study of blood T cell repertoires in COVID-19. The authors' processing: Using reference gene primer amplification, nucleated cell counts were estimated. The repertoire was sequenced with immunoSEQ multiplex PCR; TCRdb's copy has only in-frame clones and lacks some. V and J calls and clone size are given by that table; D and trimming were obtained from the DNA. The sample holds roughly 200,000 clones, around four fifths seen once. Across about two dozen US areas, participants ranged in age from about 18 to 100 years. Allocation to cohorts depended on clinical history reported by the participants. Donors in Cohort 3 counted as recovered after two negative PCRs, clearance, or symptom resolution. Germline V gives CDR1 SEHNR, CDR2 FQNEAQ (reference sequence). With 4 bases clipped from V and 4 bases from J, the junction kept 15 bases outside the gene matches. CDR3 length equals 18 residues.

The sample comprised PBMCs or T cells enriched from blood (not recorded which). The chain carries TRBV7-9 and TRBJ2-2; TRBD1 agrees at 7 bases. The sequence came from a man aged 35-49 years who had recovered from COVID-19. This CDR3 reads CASSWSWKGAHGTGELFF. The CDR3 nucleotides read TGTGCCAGCAGCTGGAGCTGGAAGGGGGCGCATGGCACCGGGGAGCTGTTTTTT.